These 30 T cell receptor beta chains were sequenced from one sample in a study of response to subunit inactivated influenza vaccine. TCRdb re-called the RT-PCR reads with MiXCR, one entry per CDR3 protein. The sample contains about half a million distinct CDR3 sequences, 7.6% of which appear only once. The sample here was PBMCs from blood, taken roughly 24 months after vaccination. The receptors stem from a man aged 50-75 years who received an inactivated influenza vaccine.

This clonotype was counted at least ten times. This rearrangement joins TRBV12-3 or TRBV12-4 to TRBJ1-5, with D uncertain. Trimming removed 1 base at V and 2 bases at J, with 3 bases between. This CDR3 is built from 13 residues. Here the CDR3 DNA reads TGTGCCAGCAGTTTAGATCGCAATCAGCCCCAGCATTTT. It specifies CASSLDRNQPQHF.

The J gene is TRBJ1-1, the V gene TRBV5-6, with D perhaps matching TRBD1 (6 bases). Trimming pared 4 bases from V and 4 bases from J, leaving 14 bases between. The germline CDR1 and CDR2 sequences are SGHDT and YYEEEE. The CDR3 consists of 14 residues. The CDR3, as DNA: TGTGCCAGCAGCCCGGGACACCGTCTCACTGAAGCTTTCTTT. Its protein product is CASSPGHRLTEAFF. The complete variable domain, with remaining parts taken from reference TRBV5-6 and TRBJ1-1, reads DAGVTQSPTHLIKTRGQQVTLRCSPKSGHDTVSWYQQALGQGPQFIFQYYEEEERQRGNFPDRFSGHQFPNYSSELNVNALLLGDSALYLCASSPGHRLTEAFFGQGTRLTVV.

This clonotype occurred many times. DNA of the CDR3: TGTGCCAGCAGCTTAAGTAGCGGGGTAGGCAATGAGCAGTTCTTC. Translating it yields CASSLSSGVGNEQFF. The V call is TRBV7-2, the J call TRBJ2-1, with 8 bases fitting TRBD2. With 2 bases clipped from V and 6 bases from J, the junction kept 6 bases outside the gene matches. This CDR3 comprises 15 residues. Germline lookup yields CDR1 SGHTA and CDR2 FQGNSA.

This clonotype turned up a few times. The chain is built from TRBV5-1 and TRBJ1-6, with D hard to call. The V end was cut by 0 bases, the J end by 10 bases, with 14 bases between. The CDR3 is 15 residues long. Looked up from germline, CDR1 is SGHRS and CDR2 is YFSETQ. CDR3 nucleotides: TGCGCCAGCAGCTTGGCGGTGGGGATGCAATCACCCCTCCACTTT. Protein sequence: CASSLAVGMQSPLHF.

CDR3 in DNA: TGTGCCAGCAGCCTCCTCCGACTAGCGAACACCGGGGAGCTGTTTTTT. Amino acid sequence: CASSLLRLANTGELFF. The chain links TRBV12-3 or TRBV12-4 to TRBJ2-2; D may be TRBD2 (6 bases). Deletions cut 6 bases from V and 0 bases from J, with 14 bases between. This CDR3 is built from 16 residues.

This clonotype was counted only a few times. This rearrangement joins TRBV21-1 to TRBJ2-7; TRBD1 was called by the table and not checked on the DNA. TRBV21-1 corresponds to a pseudogene. The CDR3 consists of 15 residues. CDR3 sequence reads: CASSNPGQEPYEQYF. The CDR3 DNA reads as TGTGCCAGCAGCAACCCGGGACAGGAGCCCTACGAGCAGTACTTC.

As to this clonotype: One end of the junction varies from germline; a read error may be responsible. The chain employs TRBV7-2 and TRBJ2-3; 8 bases are shared with TRBD2. In germline, CDR1 is SGHTA, CDR2 FQGNSA. The CDR3 runs to 15 residues. The CDR3 spells CASRSSSGSTDTQYF. DNA of the CDR3: TGCGCCAGCAGATCATCTAGCGGGAGCACAGATACGCAGTATTTT.

This clonotype was counted once. The junction does not match germline at one end; this may be a read error. The chain recombines TRBV20-1 with TRBJ1-1; D is perhaps TRBD1 (6 bases). This CDR3 spans 14 amino acids. Per the germline V gene, CDR1 is DFQATT and CDR2 is SNEGSKA (reference sequence). CDR3 sequence reads: CSARKQGMNTVAFF. CDR3 sequence (DNA): TGCAGTGCTAGAAAACAGGGCATGAACACTGTAGCTTTCTTT.

This chain joins TRBV5-1 and TRBJ1-1, with D possibly being TRBD1 (6 bases). The CDR3 extends over 15 amino acids. From germline, CDR1 is SGHRS and CDR2 YFSETQ. V was shortened by 4 bases and J by 1 base, with 14 bases between the two germline ends. The CDR3 is CASSQATGRNTEAFF. Written as DNA, the CDR3 is TGCGCCAGCAGCCAAGCGACAGGACGGAACACTGAAGCTTTCTTT.

This clonotype showed up many times. The rearrangement joins TRBV3-1 to TRBJ2-5; D is undetermined. CDR3 length: 13 amino acids. The germline CDR1 and CDR2 sequences are LGHDT and YNNKEL (reference sequence). Between the trimmed V and J ends, which lost 0 bases and 4 bases, there was a span of 6 bases. The CDR3 protein is CASSQENRETQYF. DNA of the CDR3: TGTGCCAGCAGCCAAGAGAATCGAGAGACCCAGTACTTC.

A few counts support this clonotype. This chain joins TRBV7-9 and TRBJ2-2; TRBD1 might be the D (5 bases). Germline assignment: CDR1 SEHNR and CDR2 FQNEAQ (reference sequence). V was pared by 4 bases and J by 3 bases, with 18 bases between. The CDR3 covers 17 residues. CDR3 sequence (DNA): TGTGCCAGCAGCTCCCCCACCCGCAGGGTAGACACCGGGGAGCTGTTTTTT. It translates to CASSSPTRRVDTGELFF. Supplemented by reference TRBV7-9 and TRBJ2-2, the full variable domain reads DTGVSQNPRHKITKRGQNVTFRCDPISEHNRLYWYRQTLGQGPEFLTYFQNEAQLEKSRLLSDRFSAERPKGSFSTLEIQRTEQGDSAMYLCASSSPTRRVDTGELFFGEGSRLTVL.

This clonotype was counted many times. The J gene is TRBJ2-5, the V gene TRBV6-5; TRBD1 matches at 7 bases. From germline, CDR1 is MNHEY and CDR2 SVGAGI. Losses at the gene ends were 1 base for V and 5 bases for J; bases not matched to a gene: 10. CDR3 length: 16 residues. CDR3 sequence reads: CASSYWAQGERETQYF. DNA of the CDR3: TGTGCCAGCAGTTACTGGGCCCAGGGGGAACGGGAGACCCAGTACTTC.

This clonotype was seen only a few times. The chain is built from TRBV12-3 or TRBV12-4 and TRBJ2-2, with TRBD2 identical over 8 bases. CDR3 size: 12 residues. After removal of 7 bases from V and 7 bases from J, the junction contained 2 bases not matched to a gene. CDR3 nucleotide sequence: TGTGCCAGCACGGGAGGGATCGGGGAGCTGTTTTTT. Encoded protein: CASTGGIGELFF.

This clonotype has more than one count but fewer than ten. The V call is TRBV4-3, the J call TRBJ2-7; 10 positions agree with TRBD2. V trimming: 0 bases; J trimming: 0 bases; junction bases outside the gene matches: 8. Germline V lookup: CDR1 LGHNA, CDR2 YSLEER. The CDR3 runs 18 residues. CDR3 loop: CASSQDRLAGVYSYEQYF. In DNA, the CDR3 is TGCGCCAGCAGCCAAGATAGGCTAGCGGGGGTTTACTCCTACGAGCAGTACTTC.

This clonotype was observed at least ten times. This sequence joins TRBV7-7 and TRBJ2-5; 10 bases are a match to TRBD1. V was clipped by 1 base and J by 5 bases; unmatched bases: 4. This CDR3 contains 15 residues. Germline V gene data show CDR1 as SSHAT and CDR2 as FNYEAQ (reference sequence). The CDR3 DNA reads as TGTGCCAGCAGCTTAGTGGGGACAGGGGAGGAGACCCAGTACTTC. It codes for CASSLVGTGEETQYF.

Points on this clonotype: The junction shows a germline mismatch at one end, possibly a read error. This rearrangement joins TRBV5-1 to TRBJ2-5, with TRBD1 matching 7 bases. The CDR3 runs to 15 residues. Germline CDR1 is SGHRS and CDR2 is YFSETQ. The CDR3 is CASSQIGGDQGTQYF. CDR3 coding DNA: TGCGCCAGCAGCCAGATAGGGGGCGACCAAGGGACCCAGTACTTC. The full variable domain, with the rest looked up from reference TRBV5-1 and TRBJ2-5, is KAGVTQTPRYLIKTRGQQVTLSCSPISGHRSVSWYQQTPGQGLQFLFEYFSETQRNKGNFPGRFSGRQFSNSRSEMNVSTLELGDSALYLCASSQIGGDQGTQYFGPGTRLLVL.

This clonotype was seen many times. The J gene is TRBJ1-1, the V gene TRBV11-2; tentatively, D is TRBD1 (5 bases). This CDR3 spans 13 amino acids. The germline V and J ends were trimmed by 5 bases and 3 bases, with 10 bases remaining between them. The V gene's germline CDR1 is SGHAT and CDR2 FQNNGV. The CDR3 DNA sequence: TGTGCCAGCAGCCCGGGACGACACACTGAAGCTTTCTTT. Residues: CASSPGRHTEAFF.

The CDR3 here is CASSFGLAGGLETQYF. CDR3 coding DNA: TGTGCCAGCAGTTTCGGGCTAGCGGGTGGTCTAGAGACCCAGTACTTC. The chain combines TRBV27 with TRBJ2-5; TRBD2 aligns across 8 bases. The CDR3 contains 16 residues. Germline trimming cut 3 bases from V and 4 bases from J; bases unmatched to any gene: 10. Germline V gives CDR1 MNHEY, CDR2 SMNVEV (reference sequence).

The chain has TRBV7-3 and TRBJ2-3; D unresolved. Germline CDR1 SGHTA, CDR2 FQGTGA. The V and J ends lost 5 bases and 5 bases respectively, with 11 bases between them. The CDR3 runs 13 residues. The CDR3 region has the DNA TGTGCCAGCAGCCCCAGGACCAGAGATACGCAGTATTTT. Translation: CASSPRTRDTQYF.

This clonotype appeared a few times. V gene TRBV5-1 combines with J gene TRBJ1-2; possible D gene TRBD1, 5 bases. This CDR3 has 16 amino acids. Germline V CDR1 and CDR2: SGHRS, YFSETQ. Trimming shortened V by 0 bases and J by 2 bases, and 14 bases separated the two germline ends. This CDR3 reads CASSLVGRPMNYGYTF. Written as DNA, the CDR3 is TGCGCCAGCAGCTTGGTGGGACGGCCTATGAACTATGGCTACACCTTC.

This clonotype was seen a few times. The chain combines TRBV3-1 with TRBJ2-3; 9 nucleotides line up with TRBD2. CDR3 length equals 17 residues. The germline CDR1 and CDR2 sequences are LGHDT and YNNKEL (reference sequence). V lost 3 bases to trimming and J lost 3 bases; unmatched junction nucleotides: 10. The CDR3 nucleotides are TGTGCCAGCAGCCAGGGTATTAGCGGGAGTAGAACAGATACGCAGTATTTT. Amino acid sequence: CASSQGISGSRTDTQYF.

This clonotype has just a few counts. V usage is TRBV10-3 and J usage is TRBJ2-7; 10 bases match TRBD1. J gave up 6 bases and V 2 bases, and 1 base lay outside the gene matches. This CDR3 has 13 residues. Germline values: CDR1 ENHRY, CDR2 SYGVKD. CDR3: CAISEGQGGEQYF. The CDR3 region has the DNA TGTGCCATCAGTGAGGGACAGGGGGGCGAGCAGTACTTC.

Many counts were recorded for this clonotype. The CDR3 DNA is TGTGCCAGTCATAGGGGGGTCAAGCGGGCCCTCACCTACAATGAGCAGTTCTTC. This encodes CASHRGVKRALTYNEQFF. The genes are TRBV12-3 or TRBV12-4 and TRBJ2-1; D tentatively reads TRBD1 or TRBD2 (6 bases each). Trimming left V 9 bases short and J 2 bases short, with 26 bases between. The CDR3 covers 18 residues.

This clonotype came up a few times. The V gene is TRBV4-3, the J gene TRBJ1-6, with a tentative D call TRBD1 (6 bases). This CDR3 has 16 amino acids. Per the germline V gene, CDR1 is LGHNA and CDR2 is YSLEER. V shed 0 bases and J shed 3 bases, with 9 bases lying between them. In DNA form, the CDR3 reads TGCGCCAGCAGCCAAGACCCACAGGGCTATAATTCACCCCTCCACTTT. This gives the protein CASSQDPQGYNSPLHF.

This clonotype occurred many times. V and J are TRBV5-1 and TRBJ2-3; D uncertain. CDR1 is SGHRS and CDR2 is YFSETQ in the germline V gene. The CDR3 totals 15 residues. V lost 4 bases, J lost 2 bases, and 14 bases lay in between. For the CDR3, the DNA is TGCGCCAGCAGCCCCTGGTCGGCCTACACAGATACGCAGTATTTT. It is translated as CASSPWSAYTDTQYF.

In its sample, this clonotype was seen a few times. Written as DNA, the CDR3 is TGTGCCAGCAGTGAACTGACAGGGGGCTTCACAGATACGCAGTATTTT. This encodes CASSELTGGFTDTQYF. The genes are TRBV6-1 and TRBJ2-3, with 10 positions matching TRBD1. The V gene end was trimmed by 2 bases and the J gene end by 2 bases; junction bases not matched to a gene: 4. Germline V gives CDR1 MNHNS, CDR2 SASEGT. The CDR3 consists of 16 residues.

This clonotype was observed many times. The gene calls are TRBV30 and TRBJ1-2, with TRBD1 as a possible D gene (5 bases). CDR3 length: 14 amino acids. V lost 2 bases to trimming and J lost 3 bases, with 13 bases between them. The germline V gene encodes CDR1 GTSNPN and CDR2 SVGIG (reference sequence). CDR3 bases: TGTGCCTGGAGTTTGGGGGGATATCACTATGGCTACACCTTC. It translates to CAWSLGGYHYGYTF.

The CDR3 spells CSARDLGPSTDTQYF. CDR3 DNA sequence: TGCAGTGCTAGAGATTTAGGGCCTAGCACAGATACGCAGTATTTT. The chain employs TRBV20-1 and TRBJ2-3; D gene ambiguous. Germline V lookup: CDR1 DFQATT, CDR2 SNEGSKA (reference sequence). This CDR3 is built from 15 residues. The V and J ends lost 0 bases and 0 bases respectively, with 10 bases between them.

The gene calls are TRBV10-1 and TRBJ1-2, with TRBD1 matching over 7 bases. CDR3 length: 13 amino acids. Germline CDR1 reads WNHNN; CDR2 reads SYGVQD (reference sequence). V lost 6 bases, J lost 5 bases, and 6 bases stayed unmatched. The CDR3 coding sequence is TGCGCCAGCAGCGACAGGGATCGGTATGGCTACACCTTC. This encodes CASSDRDRYGYTF.

This chain joins TRBV4-3 and TRBJ2-7; TRBD1 matches at 7 bases. Germline assignment: CDR1 LGHNA and CDR2 YSLEER. The CDR3 covers 17 residues. Trimming took 0 bases from V and 3 from J; bases not matched to a gene: 11. This CDR3 is CASSQERQGYRNYEQYF. CDR3 sequence (DNA): TGCGCCAGCAGCCAAGAAAGACAGGGTTATAGAAACTACGAGCAGTACTTC.